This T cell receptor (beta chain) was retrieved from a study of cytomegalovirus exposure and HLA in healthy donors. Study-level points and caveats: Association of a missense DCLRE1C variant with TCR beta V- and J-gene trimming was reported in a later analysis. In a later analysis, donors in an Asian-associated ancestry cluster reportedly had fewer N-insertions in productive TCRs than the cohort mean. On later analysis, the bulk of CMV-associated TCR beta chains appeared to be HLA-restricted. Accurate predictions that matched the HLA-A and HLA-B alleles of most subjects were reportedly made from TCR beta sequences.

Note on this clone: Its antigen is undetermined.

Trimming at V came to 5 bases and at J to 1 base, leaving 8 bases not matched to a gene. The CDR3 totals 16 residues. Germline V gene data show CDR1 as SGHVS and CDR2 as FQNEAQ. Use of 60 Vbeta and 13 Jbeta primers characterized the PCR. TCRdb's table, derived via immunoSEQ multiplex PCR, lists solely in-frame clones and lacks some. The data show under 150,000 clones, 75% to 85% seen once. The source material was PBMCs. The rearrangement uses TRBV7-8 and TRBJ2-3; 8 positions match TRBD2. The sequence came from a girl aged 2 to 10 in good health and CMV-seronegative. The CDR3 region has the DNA TGTGCCAGCAGCCCGGCAGTGACTAGCGGCACAGATACGCAGTATTTT. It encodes CASSPAVTSGTDTQYF.